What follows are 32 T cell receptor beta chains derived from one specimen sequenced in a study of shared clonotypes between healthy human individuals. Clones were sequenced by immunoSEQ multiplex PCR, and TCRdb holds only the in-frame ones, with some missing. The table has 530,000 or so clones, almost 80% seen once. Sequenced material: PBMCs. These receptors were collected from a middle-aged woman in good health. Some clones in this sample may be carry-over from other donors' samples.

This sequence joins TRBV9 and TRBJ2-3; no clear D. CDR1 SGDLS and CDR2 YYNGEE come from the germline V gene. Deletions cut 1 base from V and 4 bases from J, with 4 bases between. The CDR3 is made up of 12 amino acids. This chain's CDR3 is CASSVYSDTQYF. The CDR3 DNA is TGTGCCAGCAGCGTATACTCAGATACGCAGTATTTT.

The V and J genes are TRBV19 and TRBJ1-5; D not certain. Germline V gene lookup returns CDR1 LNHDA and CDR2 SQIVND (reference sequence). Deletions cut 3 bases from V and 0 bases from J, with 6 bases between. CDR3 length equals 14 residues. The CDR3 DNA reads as TGTGCCAGTAGTATTGTGTATAGCAATCAGCCCCAGCATTTT. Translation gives CASSIVYSNQPQHF.

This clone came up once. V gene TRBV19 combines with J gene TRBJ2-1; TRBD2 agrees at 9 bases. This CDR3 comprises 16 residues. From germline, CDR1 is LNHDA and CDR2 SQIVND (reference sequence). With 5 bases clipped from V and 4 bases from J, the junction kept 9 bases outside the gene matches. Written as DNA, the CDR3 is TGTGCCAGTAGTCTCCAGTCTAGCGGGACTTACAATGAGCAGTTCTTC. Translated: CASSLQSSGTYNEQFF.

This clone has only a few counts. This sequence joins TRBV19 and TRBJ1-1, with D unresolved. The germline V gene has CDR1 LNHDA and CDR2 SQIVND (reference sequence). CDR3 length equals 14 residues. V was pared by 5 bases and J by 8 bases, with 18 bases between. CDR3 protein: CASSPVAGEKEAFF. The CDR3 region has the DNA TGTGCCAGTAGTCCGGTGGCAGGCGAAAAAGAAGCTTTCTTT.

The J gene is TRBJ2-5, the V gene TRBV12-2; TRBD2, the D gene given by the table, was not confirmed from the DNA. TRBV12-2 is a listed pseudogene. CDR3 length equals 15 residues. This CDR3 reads CASRLVAGGKETQYF. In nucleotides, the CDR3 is TGTGCAAGTCGCCTCGTAGCGGGAGGAAAAGAGACCCAGTACTTC.

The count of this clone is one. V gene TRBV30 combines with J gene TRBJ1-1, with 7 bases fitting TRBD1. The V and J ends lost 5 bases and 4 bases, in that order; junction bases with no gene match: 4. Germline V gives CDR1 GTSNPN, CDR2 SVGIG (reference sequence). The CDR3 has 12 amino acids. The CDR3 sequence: CAWGGGFTEAFF. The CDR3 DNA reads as TGTGCCTGGGGAGGGGGCTTCACTGAAGCTTTCTTT.

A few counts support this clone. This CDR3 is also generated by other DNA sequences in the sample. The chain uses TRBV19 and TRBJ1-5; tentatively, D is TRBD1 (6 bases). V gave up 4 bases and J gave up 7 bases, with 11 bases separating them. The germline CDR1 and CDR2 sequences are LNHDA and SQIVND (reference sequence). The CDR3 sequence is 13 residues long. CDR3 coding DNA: TGTGCCAGTAGTACCGACAGGAACCAGCCCCAGCATTTT. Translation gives CASSTDRNQPQHF.

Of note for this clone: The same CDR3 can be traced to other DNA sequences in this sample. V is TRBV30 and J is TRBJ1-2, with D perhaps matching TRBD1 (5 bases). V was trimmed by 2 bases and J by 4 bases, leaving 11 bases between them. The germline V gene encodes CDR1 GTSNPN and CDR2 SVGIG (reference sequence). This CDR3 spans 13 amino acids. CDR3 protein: CAWSPGDSYGYTF. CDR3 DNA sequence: TGTGCCTGGAGTCCCGGGGACTCCTATGGCTACACCTTC.

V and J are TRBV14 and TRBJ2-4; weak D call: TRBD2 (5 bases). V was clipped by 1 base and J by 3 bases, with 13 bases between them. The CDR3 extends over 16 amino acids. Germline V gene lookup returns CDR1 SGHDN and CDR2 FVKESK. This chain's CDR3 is CASSQVSGRGKNIQYF. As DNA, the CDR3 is TGTGCCAGCAGCCAAGTGTCTGGGAGAGGCAAAAACATTCAGTACTTC.

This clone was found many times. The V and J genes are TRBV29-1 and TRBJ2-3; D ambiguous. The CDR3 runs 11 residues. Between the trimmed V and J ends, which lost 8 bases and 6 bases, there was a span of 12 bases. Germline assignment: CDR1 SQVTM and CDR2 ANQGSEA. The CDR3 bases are TGCAGCACCCTTAGGGCGGATACGCAGTATTTT. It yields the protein CSTLRADTQYF.

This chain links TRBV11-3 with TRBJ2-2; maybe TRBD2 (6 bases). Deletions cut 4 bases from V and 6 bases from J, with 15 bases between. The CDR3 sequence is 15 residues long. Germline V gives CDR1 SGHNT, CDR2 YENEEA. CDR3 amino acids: CASSSGGQEAGELFF. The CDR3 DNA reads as TGTGCCAGCAGCTCTGGAGGGCAGGAGGCCGGGGAGCTGTTTTTT.

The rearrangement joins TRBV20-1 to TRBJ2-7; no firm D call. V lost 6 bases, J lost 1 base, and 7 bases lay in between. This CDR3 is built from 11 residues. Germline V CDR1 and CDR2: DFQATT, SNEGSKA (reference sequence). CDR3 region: CSAIKSYEQYF. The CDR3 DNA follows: TGCAGTGCCATTAAATCCTACGAGCAGTACTTC.

For the CDR3, the DNA is TGCGCCAGCAGCTTGGGGCTGGGTAGCACCGGGGAGCTGTTTTTT. Translation: CASSLGLGSTGELFF. This chain connects TRBV5-1 to TRBJ2-2; D is unclear. Germline assignment: CDR1 SGHRS and CDR2 YFSETQ. V lost 0 bases and J 4 bases, leaving 10 bases between the germline ends. The CDR3 runs 15 residues.

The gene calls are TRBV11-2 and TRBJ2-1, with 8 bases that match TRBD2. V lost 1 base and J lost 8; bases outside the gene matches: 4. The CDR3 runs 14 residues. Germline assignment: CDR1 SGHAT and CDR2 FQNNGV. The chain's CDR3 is CASSLVSGSDEQFF. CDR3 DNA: TGTGCCAGCAGCTTAGTGAGCGGGAGCGATGAGCAGTTCTTC.

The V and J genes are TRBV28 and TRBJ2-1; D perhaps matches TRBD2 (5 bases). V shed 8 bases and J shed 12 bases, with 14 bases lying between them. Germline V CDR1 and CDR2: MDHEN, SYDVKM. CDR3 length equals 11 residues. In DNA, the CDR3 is TGTGCCAGCGGTCCCCGTCGGGGGCAGTTCTTC. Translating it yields CASGPRRGQFF.

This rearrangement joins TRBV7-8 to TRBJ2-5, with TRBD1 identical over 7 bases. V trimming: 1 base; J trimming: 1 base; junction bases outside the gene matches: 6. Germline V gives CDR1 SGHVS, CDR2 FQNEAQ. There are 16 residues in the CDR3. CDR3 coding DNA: TGTGCCAGCAGCTTAGGGTACAGGGGCCCCCAAGAGACCCAGTACTTC. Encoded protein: CASSLGYRGPQETQYF.

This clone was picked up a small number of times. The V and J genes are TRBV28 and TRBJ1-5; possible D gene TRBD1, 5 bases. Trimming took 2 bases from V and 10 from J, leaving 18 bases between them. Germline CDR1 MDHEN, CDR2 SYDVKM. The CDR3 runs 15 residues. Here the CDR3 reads CASSLPGTGQGPQHF. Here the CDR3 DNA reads TGTGCCAGCAGTTTACCCGGGACGGGCCAAGGACCCCAGCATTTT. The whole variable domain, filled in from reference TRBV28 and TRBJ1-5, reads DVKVTQSSRYLVKRTGEKVFLECVQDMDHENMFWYRQDPGLGLRLIYFSYDVKMKEKGDIPEGYSVSREKKERFSLILESASTNQTSMYLCASSLPGTGQGPQHFGDGTRLSIL.

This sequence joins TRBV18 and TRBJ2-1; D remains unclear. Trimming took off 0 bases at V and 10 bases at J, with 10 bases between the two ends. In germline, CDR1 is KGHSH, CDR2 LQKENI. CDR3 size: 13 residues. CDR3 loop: CASSPPVIWEQFF. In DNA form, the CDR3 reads TGTGCCAGCTCACCACCGGTTATCTGGGAGCAGTTCTTC.

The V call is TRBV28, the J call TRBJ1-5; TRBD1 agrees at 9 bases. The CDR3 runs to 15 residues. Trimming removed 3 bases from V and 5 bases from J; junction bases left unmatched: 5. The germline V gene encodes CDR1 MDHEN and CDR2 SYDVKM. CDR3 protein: CASSFGDRVHQPQHF. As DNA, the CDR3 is TGTGCCAGCAGTTTTGGGGACAGGGTCCATCAGCCCCAGCATTTT.

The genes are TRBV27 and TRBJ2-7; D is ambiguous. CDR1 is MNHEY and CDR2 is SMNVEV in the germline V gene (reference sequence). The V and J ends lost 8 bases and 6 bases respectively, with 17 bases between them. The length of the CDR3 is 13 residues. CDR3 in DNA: TGTGCCAGCGGTACATCTCTGGCCCTCGAGCAGTACTTC. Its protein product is CASGTSLALEQYF.

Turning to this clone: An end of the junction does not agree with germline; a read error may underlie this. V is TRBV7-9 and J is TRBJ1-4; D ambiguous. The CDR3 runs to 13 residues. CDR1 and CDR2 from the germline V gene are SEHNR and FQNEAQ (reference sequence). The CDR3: CASSHTVPKTSDF. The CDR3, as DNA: TGTGCCAGCAGCCACACGGTCCCTAAAACCTCTGATTTT.

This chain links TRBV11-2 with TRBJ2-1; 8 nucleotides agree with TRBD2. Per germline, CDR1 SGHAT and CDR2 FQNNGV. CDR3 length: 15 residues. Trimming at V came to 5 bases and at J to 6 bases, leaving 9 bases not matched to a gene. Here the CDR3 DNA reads TGTGCCAGCAGCCCCGGGGGCCTAGCGGGCAATGAGCAGTTCTTC. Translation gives CASSPGGLAGNEQFF.

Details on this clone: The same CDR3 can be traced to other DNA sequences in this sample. CDR3 protein: CASSFRGTYYEQYF. DNA for the CDR3: TGTGCCAGCAGTTTCCGTGGGACCTACTACGAGCAGTACTTC. This chain uses TRBV27 with TRBJ2-7; the D gene could be TRBD1 or TRBD2 (5 bases each). Germline CDR1 and CDR2: MNHEY and SMNVEV (reference sequence). V shed 3 bases and J shed 3 bases, with 12 bases lying between them. The CDR3 spans 14 residues.

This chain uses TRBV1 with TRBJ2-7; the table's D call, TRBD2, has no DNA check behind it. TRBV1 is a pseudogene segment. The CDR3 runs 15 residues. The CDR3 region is CTSSQDLASGYEQYF. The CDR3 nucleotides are TGCACCAGCAGCCAAGATTTGGCTAGCGGTTACGAGCAGTACTTC.

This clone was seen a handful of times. The CDR3 region is CASQLNSGNTIYF. The DNA of the CDR3 is TGTGCCTCGCAATTGAACTCTGGAAACACCATATATTTT. V gene TRBV30 combines with J gene TRBJ1-3; no clear D gene. V lost 7 bases to trimming and J lost 0 bases, with 10 bases between them. The V gene's germline CDR1 is GTSNPN and CDR2 SVGIG (reference sequence). CDR3 length: 13 amino acids.

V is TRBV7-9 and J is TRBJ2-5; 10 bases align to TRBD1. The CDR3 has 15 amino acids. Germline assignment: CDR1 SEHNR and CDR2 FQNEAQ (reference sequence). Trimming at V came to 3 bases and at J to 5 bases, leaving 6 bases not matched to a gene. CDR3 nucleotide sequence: TGTGCCAGCAGCTTCGGGACAGGGGCTGGGGAGACCCAGTACTTC. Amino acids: CASSFGTGAGETQYF.

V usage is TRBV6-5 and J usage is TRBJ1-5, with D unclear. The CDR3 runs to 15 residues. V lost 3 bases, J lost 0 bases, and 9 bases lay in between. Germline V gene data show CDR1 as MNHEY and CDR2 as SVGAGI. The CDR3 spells CASSYRRDSNQPQHF. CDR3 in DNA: TGTGCCAGCAGTTATAGGCGGGATAGCAATCAGCCCCAGCATTTT.

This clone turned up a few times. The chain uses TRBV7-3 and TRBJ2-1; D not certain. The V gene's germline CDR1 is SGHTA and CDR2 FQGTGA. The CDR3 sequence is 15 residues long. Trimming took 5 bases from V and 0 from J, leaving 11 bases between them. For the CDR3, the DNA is TGTGCCAGCAGCAAAGACATAAGCTCCTACAATGAGCAGTTCTTC. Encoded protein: CASSKDISSYNEQFF.

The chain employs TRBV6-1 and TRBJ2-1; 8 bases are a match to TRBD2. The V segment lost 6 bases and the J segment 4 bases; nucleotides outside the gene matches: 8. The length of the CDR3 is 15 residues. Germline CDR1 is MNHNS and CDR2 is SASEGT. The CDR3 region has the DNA TGTGCCAGCAGCCCTACTAGCGGTCAATACAATGAGCAGTTCTTC. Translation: CASSPTSGQYNEQFF.

The CDR3 sequence is CASSQVQETQYF. The CDR3 DNA is TGTGCCAGCAGCCAAGTCCAAGAGACCCAGTACTTC. V gene TRBV14 combines with J gene TRBJ2-5, with no clear D. Trimming shortened V by 1 base and J by 1 base, and 1 base separated the two germline ends. This CDR3 spans 12 amino acids. Germline V gene data show CDR1 as SGHDN and CDR2 as FVKESK.

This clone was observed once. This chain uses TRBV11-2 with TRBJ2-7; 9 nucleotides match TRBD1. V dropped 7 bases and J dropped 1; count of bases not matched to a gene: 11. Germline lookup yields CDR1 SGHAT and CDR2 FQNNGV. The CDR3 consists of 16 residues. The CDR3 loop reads CASTPAGDRVSYEQYF. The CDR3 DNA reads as TGTGCCAGCACCCCGGCTGGGGACAGGGTGTCCTACGAGCAGTACTTC.

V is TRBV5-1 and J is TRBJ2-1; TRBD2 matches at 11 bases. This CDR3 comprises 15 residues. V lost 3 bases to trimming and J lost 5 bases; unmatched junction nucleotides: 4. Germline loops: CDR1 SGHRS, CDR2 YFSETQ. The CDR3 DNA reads TGCGCCAGCAGCTCCGGGACTAGCGGACACAATGAGCAGTTCTTC. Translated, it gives CASSSGTSGHNEQFF.